This TCR beta chain appears in the sequencing data of a study of shared clonotypes between healthy human individuals. Study-wide results and caveats: Clonotype sharing across donors was expected to vary with sequencing depth.

This clone has just a few counts. As yet, its antigen is unknown. The CDR3 extends over 14 amino acids. V lost 6 bases and J lost 3; bases outside the gene matches: 5. CDR1 is LNHDA, CDR2 SQIVND, per germline (reference sequence). The repertoire was sequenced with immunoSEQ multiplex PCR; TCRdb's copy has only in-frame clones and lacks some. The sample includes some 240,000 clones, 60% to 80% seen only once; the top ten take more than 9.5%. The sequencing input was memory CD4+ T cells sorted from blood. Stated subset: CD45RA-negative fraction. This sequence originates from a man aged 25-40 years in good health. The chain employs TRBV19 and TRBJ1-3, with 7 bases lining up with TRBD1. The CDR3 loop is CASRAGGDGNTIYF. CDR3 nucleotides: TGTGCCAGTAGAGCAGGGGGAGATGGAAACACCATATATTTT.